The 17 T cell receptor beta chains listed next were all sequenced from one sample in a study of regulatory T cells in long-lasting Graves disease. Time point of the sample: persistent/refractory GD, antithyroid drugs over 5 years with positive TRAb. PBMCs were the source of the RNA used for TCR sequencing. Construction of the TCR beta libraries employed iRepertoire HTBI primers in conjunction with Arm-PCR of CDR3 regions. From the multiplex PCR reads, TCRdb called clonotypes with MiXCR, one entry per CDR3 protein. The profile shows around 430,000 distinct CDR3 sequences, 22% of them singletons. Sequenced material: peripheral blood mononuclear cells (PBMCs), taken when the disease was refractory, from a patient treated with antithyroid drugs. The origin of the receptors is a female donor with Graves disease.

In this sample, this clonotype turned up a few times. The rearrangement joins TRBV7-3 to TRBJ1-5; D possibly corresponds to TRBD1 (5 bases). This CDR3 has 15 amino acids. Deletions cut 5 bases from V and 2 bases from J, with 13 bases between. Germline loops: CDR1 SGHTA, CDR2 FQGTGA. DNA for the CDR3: TGTGCCAGCAGCCCCCCGGGGCTTGGCAATCAGCCCCAGCATTTT. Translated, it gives CASSPPGLGNQPQHF. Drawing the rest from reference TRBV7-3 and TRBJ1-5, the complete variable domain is GAGVSQTPSNKVTEKGKYVELRCDPISGHTALYWYRQSLGQGPEFLIYFQGTGAADDSGLPNDRFFAVRPEGSVSTLKIQRTERGDSAVYLCASSPPGLGNQPQHFGDGTRLSIL.

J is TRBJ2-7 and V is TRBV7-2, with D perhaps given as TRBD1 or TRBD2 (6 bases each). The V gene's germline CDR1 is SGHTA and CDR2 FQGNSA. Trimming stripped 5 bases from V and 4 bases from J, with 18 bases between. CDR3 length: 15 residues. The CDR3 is CASSTRNGGPYEQYF. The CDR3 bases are TGTGCCAGCAGCACAAGGAACGGGGGCCCTTACGAGCAGTACTTC.

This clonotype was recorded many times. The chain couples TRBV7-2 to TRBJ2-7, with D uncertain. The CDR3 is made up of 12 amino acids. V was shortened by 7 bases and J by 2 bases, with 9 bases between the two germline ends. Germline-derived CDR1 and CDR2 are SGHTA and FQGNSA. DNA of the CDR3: TGTGCCAGCAACGATTTTACCTACGAGCAGTACTTC. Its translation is CASNDFTYEQYF.

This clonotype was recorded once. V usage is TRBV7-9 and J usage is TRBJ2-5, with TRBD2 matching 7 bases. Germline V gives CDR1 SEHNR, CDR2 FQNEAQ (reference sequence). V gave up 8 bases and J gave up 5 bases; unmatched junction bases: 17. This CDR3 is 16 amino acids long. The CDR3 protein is CASGLTEGRAEETQYF. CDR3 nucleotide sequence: TGTGCCAGCGGCCTCACGGAAGGGAGGGCTGAGGAGACCCAGTACTTC.

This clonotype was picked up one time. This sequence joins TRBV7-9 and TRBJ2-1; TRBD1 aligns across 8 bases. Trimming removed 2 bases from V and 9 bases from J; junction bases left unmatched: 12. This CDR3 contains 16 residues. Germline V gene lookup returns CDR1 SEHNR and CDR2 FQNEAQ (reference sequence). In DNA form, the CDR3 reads TGTGCCAGCAGCTTAACACCAACAGGGGGTCAAGGTGAGCAGTTCTTC. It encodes CASSLTPTGGQGEQFF.

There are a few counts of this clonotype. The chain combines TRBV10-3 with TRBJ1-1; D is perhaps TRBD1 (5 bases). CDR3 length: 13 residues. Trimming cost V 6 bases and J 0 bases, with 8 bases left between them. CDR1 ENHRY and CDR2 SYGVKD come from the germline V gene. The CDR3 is CAIRQDMNTEAFF. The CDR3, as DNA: TGTGCCATCAGGCAGGACATGAACACTGAAGCTTTCTTT.

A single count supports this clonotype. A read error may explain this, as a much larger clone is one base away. The CDR3 bases are TGCAGTGCTGCCAAGGAACCTCTCCCCAATGGTCAAGAGGCCCAGTACTTC. It specifies CSAAKEPLPNGQEAQYF. The chain has TRBV20-1 and TRBJ2-5; D gene unclear. The germline V gene encodes CDR1 DFQATT and CDR2 SNEGSKA (reference sequence). The CDR3 is 17 residues long.

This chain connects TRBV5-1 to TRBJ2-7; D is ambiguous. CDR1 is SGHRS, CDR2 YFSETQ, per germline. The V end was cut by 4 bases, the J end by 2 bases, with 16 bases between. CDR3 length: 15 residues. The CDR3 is CASSPTMVNTYEQYF. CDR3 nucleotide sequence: TGCGCCAGCAGCCCAACCATGGTGAACACCTACGAGCAGTACTTC.

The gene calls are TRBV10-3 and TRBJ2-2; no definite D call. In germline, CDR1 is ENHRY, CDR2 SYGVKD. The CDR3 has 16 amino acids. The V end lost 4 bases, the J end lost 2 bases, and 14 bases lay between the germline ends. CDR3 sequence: CAISVSGPPNTGELFF. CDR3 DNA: TGTGCCATCAGTGTCTCCGGGCCCCCCAACACCGGGGAGCTGTTTTTT.

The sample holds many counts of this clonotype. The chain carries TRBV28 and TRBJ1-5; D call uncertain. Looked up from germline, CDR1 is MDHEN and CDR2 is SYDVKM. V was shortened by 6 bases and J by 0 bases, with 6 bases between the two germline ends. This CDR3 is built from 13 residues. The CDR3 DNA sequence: TGTGCCAGCAGCTTAGATAGCAATCAGCCCCAGCATTTT. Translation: CASSLDSNQPQHF.

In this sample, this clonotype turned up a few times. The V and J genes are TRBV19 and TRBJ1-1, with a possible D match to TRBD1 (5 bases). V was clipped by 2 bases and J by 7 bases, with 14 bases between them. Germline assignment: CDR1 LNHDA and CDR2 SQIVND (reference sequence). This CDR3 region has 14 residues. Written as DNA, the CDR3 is TGTGCCAGTAGTATAAACCCCCGCGGGGGTGAAGCTTTCTTT. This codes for CASSINPRGGEAFF.

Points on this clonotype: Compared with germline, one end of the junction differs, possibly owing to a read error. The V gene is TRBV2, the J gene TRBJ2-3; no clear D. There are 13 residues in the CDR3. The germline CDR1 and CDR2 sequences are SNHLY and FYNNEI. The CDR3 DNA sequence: TGTACCAGCAGTGAACGACGGCCCGCCACGCAGTATTTT. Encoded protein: CTSSERRPATQYF.

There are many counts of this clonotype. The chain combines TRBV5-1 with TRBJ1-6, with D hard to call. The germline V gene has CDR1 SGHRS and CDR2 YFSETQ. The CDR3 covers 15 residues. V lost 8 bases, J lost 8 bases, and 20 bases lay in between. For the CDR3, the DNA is TGCGCCAGTACCTGGAACGTAGGGCAGGATTCACCCCTCCACTTT. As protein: CASTWNVGQDSPLHF. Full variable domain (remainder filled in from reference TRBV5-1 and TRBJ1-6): KAGVTQTPRYLIKTRGQQVTLSCSPISGHRSVSWYQQTPGQGLQFLFEYFSETQRNKGNFPGRFSGRQFSNSRSEMNVSTLELGDSALYLCASTWNVGQDSPLHFGNGTRLTVT.

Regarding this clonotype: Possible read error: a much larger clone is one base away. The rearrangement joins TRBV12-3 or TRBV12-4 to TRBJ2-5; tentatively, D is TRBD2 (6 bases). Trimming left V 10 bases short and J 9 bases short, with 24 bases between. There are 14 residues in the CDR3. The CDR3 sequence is CANRRGTDGEAQYF. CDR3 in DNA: TGTGCCAATCGCCGGGGGACGGACGGCGAGGCCCAGTACTTC.

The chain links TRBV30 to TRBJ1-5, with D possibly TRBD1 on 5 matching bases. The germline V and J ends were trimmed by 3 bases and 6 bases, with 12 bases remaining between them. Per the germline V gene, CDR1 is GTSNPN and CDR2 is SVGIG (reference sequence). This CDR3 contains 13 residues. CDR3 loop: CAWSEGASQPQHF. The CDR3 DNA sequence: TGTGCCTGGAGCGAAGGGGCAAGTCAGCCCCAGCATTTT.

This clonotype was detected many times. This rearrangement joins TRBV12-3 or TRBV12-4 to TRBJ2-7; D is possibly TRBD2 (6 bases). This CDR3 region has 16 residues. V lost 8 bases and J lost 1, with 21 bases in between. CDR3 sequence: CASAKLPGLKSYEQYF. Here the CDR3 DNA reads TGTGCCAGCGCCAAGTTGCCGGGACTGAAGTCCTACGAGCAGTACTTC.

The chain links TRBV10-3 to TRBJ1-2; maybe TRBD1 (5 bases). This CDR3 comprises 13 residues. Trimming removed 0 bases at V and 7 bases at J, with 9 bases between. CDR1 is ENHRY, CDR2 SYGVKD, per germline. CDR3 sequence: CAISESDGGGYTF. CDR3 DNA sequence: TGTGCCATCAGTGAGTCAGACGGGGGTGGCTACACCTTC.